The text below deals with one T cell receptor (beta chain). No antigen is known for it. Primers included in the PCR were 60 Vbeta and 13 Jbeta primers. Method: immunoSEQ multiplex PCR; TCRdb's copy keeps in-frame clones and lacks some. The sample lists some 220,000 clones, more than 85% occurring once. This sample was included in a study of cytomegalovirus exposure and HLA in healthy donors. Study at large: About 200 million T cells yielded some 120 million unique TCR beta sequences in earlier analysis. Study-wide findings and caveats: In vitro experiments confirmed that a few CMV-associated chains were specific for CMV antigens. A link between a missense DCLRE1C variant and TCR beta V- and J-gene trimming emerged from a later analysis. Later findings reportedly placed an Asian-associated ancestry cluster below the approximately 670-donor mean for N-insertions.

The clonotype comes from a young woman in good health and CMV-seronegative. Sequenced material: PBMCs.

Written as DNA, the CDR3 is TGCGCCAGCAGCGGGACTGTCGTATACAATGAGCAGTTCTTC. Protein sequence: CASSGTVVYNEQFF. The chain has TRBV5-1 and TRBJ2-1; maybe TRBD2 (6 bases). The CDR3 sequence is 14 residues long. Germline lookup yields CDR1 SGHRS and CDR2 YFSETQ. Trimming cost V 4 bases and J 4 bases, with 12 bases left between them. The full variable domain, in which reference TRBV5-1 and TRBJ2-1 provide the parts outside the CDR3, is KAGVTQTPRYLIKTRGQQVTLSCSPISGHRSVSWYQQTPGQGLQFLFEYFSETQRNKGNFPGRFSGRQFSNSRSEMNVSTLELGDSALYLCASSGTVVYNEQFFGPGTRLTVL.